The source of this TCR beta chain is a study of cytomegalovirus exposure and HLA in healthy donors. The study's findings and limits: It was found in a later analysis that first-cohort TCR clusters tended to co-occur in the 120 validation repertoires.

The length of the CDR3 is 14 residues. V lost 3 bases, J lost 5 bases, and 10 bases lay in between. Germline V CDR1 and CDR2: LNHNV, YYDKDF (reference sequence). Profiling relied on immunoSEQ multiplex PCR, and the TCRdb table lists in-frame clones only, not all of them. Found here are roughly 280,000 clones, around 85% of them singletons; the top ten hold around 1%. This clone was detected once. Its antigen is still unknown. The chain links TRBV15 to TRBJ1-4; D may be TRBD1 (6 bases). Sequencing was done on a sample of PBMCs. The receptor comes from a woman between 18 and 29 years old in good health and CMV-seronegative. CDR3 DNA sequence: TGTGCCACCAGCAGCGGTCAGGGGAATGAAAAACTGTTTTTT. Protein sequence: CATSSGQGNEKLFF.